The 14 T cell receptor beta chains given below trace back to one sample, sequenced in a study of cytomegalovirus exposure and HLA in healthy donors. PCR involved 60 Vbeta and 13 Jbeta primers. The protocol was immunoSEQ multiplex PCR, while the TCRdb copy is restricted to in-frame clones and leaves out a portion. The record lists about 130,000 clones, of which the ten most abundant hold about 1.5%. The sample taken for sequencing was PBMCs. These receptors came from a woman between 40 and 50 years old in good health and CMV-seropositive.

The chain combines TRBV2 with TRBJ2-1; 9 bases match TRBD2. CDR3 size: 16 residues. The junction had 11 bases not matched to a gene; V was cut back by 4 bases and J by 7 bases. CDR1 is SNHLY, CDR2 FYNNEI, per germline. The CDR3 reads CASSVAGAPLTNEQFF. CDR3 nucleotide sequence: TGTGCCAGCAGTGTAGCGGGAGCGCCCTTAACGAATGAGCAGTTCTTC.

Points on this clone: In the same sample, other DNA sequences code for this CDR3. The J gene is TRBJ2-1, the V gene TRBV19; tentative D call: TRBD1 (5 bases). CDR1 is LNHDA, CDR2 SQIVND, per germline (reference sequence). Between the trimmed V and J ends, which lost 3 bases and 0 bases, there was a span of 6 bases. The CDR3 is 14 residues long. The CDR3, as DNA: TGTGCCAGTAGTATTACAGGCTCCTACAATGAGCAGTTCTTC. Residues: CASSITGSYNEQFF.

The chain is built from TRBV6-5 and TRBJ2-2; the match to TRBD2 covers 13 bases. J gave up 6 bases and V 2 bases, and 3 bases lay outside the gene matches. The CDR3 contains 16 residues. CDR1 is MNHEY, CDR2 SVGAGI, per germline. The CDR3 sequence is CASSYLTSGRPGELFF. Here the CDR3 DNA reads TGTGCCAGCAGTTACCTGACTAGCGGGAGGCCCGGGGAGCTGTTTTTT.

V gene TRBV18 combines with J gene TRBJ2-7; 8 bases align to TRBD1. V lost 3 bases and J lost 2; bases outside the gene matches: 3. This CDR3 spans 14 amino acids. Germline CDR1 is KGHSH and CDR2 is LQKENI. The CDR3 DNA sequence: TGTGCCAGCTCACCGGGACAGGTTACCTACGAGCAGTACTTC. Translated: CASSPGQVTYEQYF.

This chain uses TRBV5-8 with TRBJ2-1; 10 bases align to TRBD2. V was clipped by 2 bases and J by 3 bases; unmatched bases: 8. The CDR3 totals 17 residues. The germline V gene encodes CDR1 SGHTS and CDR2 YDEGEE. The CDR3: CASSFRPRLAGYNEQFF. CDR3 bases: TGTGCCAGCAGCTTCCGGCCCCGACTAGCGGGCTACAATGAGCAGTTCTTC.

The V call is TRBV15, the J call TRBJ2-7, with TRBD2 matching 12 bases. The CDR3 has 16 amino acids. V was pared by 3 bases and J by 1 base, with 4 bases of the junction left unmatched. Germline V gives CDR1 LNHNV, CDR2 YYDKDF (reference sequence). CDR3 sequence reads: CATSRSGTSGSYEQYF. The CDR3 DNA reads as TGTGCCACCAGCAGGTCCGGGACTAGCGGGTCCTACGAGCAGTACTTC.

The chain joins TRBV15 to TRBJ2-6; 7 positions match TRBD1. The ends lost 6 bases at V and 1 base at J; junction bases unmatched: 3. The CDR3 loop spans 15 amino acids. Germline values: CDR1 LNHNV, CDR2 YYDKDF (reference sequence). The CDR3 coding sequence is TGTGCCACCAGTTTGGACAGGTCTGGGGCCAACGTCCTGACTTTC. It translates to CATSLDRSGANVLTF.

The chain joins TRBV2 to TRBJ2-7; 9 nucleotides agree with TRBD2. The germline gives CDR1 SNHLY, CDR2 FYNNEI. CDR3 size: 16 residues. V dropped 9 bases and J dropped 1; count of bases not matched to a gene: 13. CDR3 amino acids: CARGGAGGTLSYEQYF. In DNA form, the CDR3 reads TGTGCCAGGGGGGGAGCGGGAGGAACTTTATCCTACGAGCAGTACTTC.

The chain joins TRBV19 to TRBJ1-3; D call uncertain. V lost 5 bases to trimming and J lost 1 base, with 12 bases between them. Germline V CDR1 and CDR2: LNHDA, SQIVND (reference sequence). The CDR3 loop spans 15 amino acids. CDR3 protein: CASSPDGISGNTIYF. The DNA for the CDR3 is TGTGCCAGTAGTCCGGACGGGATATCTGGAAACACCATATATTTT.

The chain uses TRBV6-4 and TRBJ1-5; 9 bases fit TRBD1. The CDR3 runs 14 residues. V shed 6 bases, J shed 7 bases, and the junction held 7 bases outside the gene matches. Germline CDR1 MRHNA, CDR2 SNTAGT. The CDR3 sequence is CASSQGQGSQPQHF. The CDR3 DNA is TGTGCCAGCAGCCAAGGACAGGGGAGCCAGCCCCAGCATTTT.

The J gene is TRBJ2-5, the V gene TRBV14; 8 positions match TRBD1. The CDR3 runs to 13 residues. CDR1 is SGHDN, CDR2 FVKESK, per germline. V shed 2 bases, J shed 4 bases, and the junction held 0 bases outside the gene matches. Here the CDR3 DNA reads TGTGCCAGCAGCCAACAGGGGGCAGAGACCCAGTACTTC. This encodes CASSQQGAETQYF.

The genes are TRBV7-2 and TRBJ2-5, with 7 bases aligning to TRBD1. After removal of 5 bases from V and 4 bases from J, the junction contained 19 bases not matched to a gene. Germline assignment: CDR1 SGHTA and CDR2 FQGNSA. This CDR3 comprises 18 residues. The CDR3 bases are TGTGCCAGCAGCCACTCCTGGACAGGCCGAGGGCCCGGAGAGACCCAGTACTTC. Translation gives CASSHSWTGRGPGETQYF.

The J gene is TRBJ2-3, the V gene TRBV19; TRBD2 matches at 14 bases. The CDR3 covers 18 residues. V was pared by 5 bases and J by 4 bases, with 11 bases of the junction left unmatched. Germline CDR1 LNHDA, CDR2 SQIVND (reference sequence). As DNA, the CDR3 is TGTGCCAGTAGTGTTCACCCGGGACTAGCGGGAGATCCAGATACGCAGTATTTT. Protein sequence: CASSVHPGLAGDPDTQYF.

The chain carries TRBV18 and TRBJ1-1; D perhaps matches TRBD1 (6 bases). The CDR3 sequence is 15 residues long. The germline V and J ends were trimmed by 9 bases and 1 base, with 18 bases remaining between them. Germline V CDR1 and CDR2: KGHSH, LQKENI. The CDR3 is CASSTASRGNTEAFF. CDR3 sequence (DNA): TGTGCCAGTTCTACGGCGAGCAGGGGGAACACTGAAGCTTTCTTT.